This entry concerns a single T cell receptor beta chain. Within the sample, other DNA sequences also encode this same CDR3. The sample originates from a study of blood T cell repertoires in COVID-19. Overall study: Whether acute or convalescent, the COVID-19 samples came from the United States, Italy and Spain.

Original handling: Nucleated cell counts were estimated from reference gene primer amplification. Assay: immunoSEQ multiplex PCR; the TCRdb copy retains only in-frame clones and omits some. Clone size and V and J calls were adopted from that table, with D and trimming inferred from the DNA. The repertoire has fewer than 55,000 clones, roughly 84% of them found once; the top ten carry about 1.6%. The CDR3 runs 17 residues. Trimming removed 0 bases from V and 3 bases from J, with 17 bases in between. The germline V gene has CDR1 SGHRS and CDR2 YFSETQ. Sequencing used peripheral blood. This receptor was obtained from a man aged 50-60 years with acute or convalescent COVID-19. V gene TRBV5-1 combines with J gene TRBJ2-3, with a weak D call TRBD1 (6 bases). Here the CDR3 reads CASSLAQGMMGTDTQYF. CDR3 DNA sequence: TGCGCCAGCAGCTTGGCCCAGGGGATGATGGGAACAGATACGCAGTATTTT.